The rows below give T cell receptor beta chains drawn from one sample of a study of cytomegalovirus exposure and HLA in healthy donors. Sequencing was performed with immunoSEQ multiplex PCR; in TCRdb, only in-frame clones are kept and a portion is missing. Its clone listing holds 200,000 to 250,000 clones. The sequenced sample was PBMCs. Receptors originate from a woman in her thirties in good health and CMV-seropositive. Each CDR3 is given with its conserved first and last residue. The order of the fields is D gene, V gene, CDR3 length, J gene, CDR3 DNA, CDR3 protein. D genes are given only for firm matches.

D gene: NA
V gene: TRBV5-5
CDR3 length: 15
J gene: TRBJ1-2
CDR3 DNA: TGTGCCAGCAGCTTGGGGCGGGCCAATAACTATGGCTACACCTTC
CDR3 protein: CASSLGRANNYGYTF

D gene: TRBD1
V gene: TRBV18
CDR3 length: 15
J gene: TRBJ1-2
CDR3 DNA: TGTGCCAGCTCACCAAGGACAGGGGGCGCGAGGGGCTACACCTTC
CDR3 protein: CASSPRTGGARGYTF

D gene: TRBD2
V gene: TRBV6-6
CDR3 length: 14
J gene: TRBJ2-7
CDR3 DNA: TGTGCCAGCTGCTTTAGCGGGGGAACCTACGAGCAGTACTTC
CDR3 protein: CASCFSGGTYEQYF

D gene: TRBD2
V gene: TRBV7-9
CDR3 length: 18
J gene: TRBJ2-1
CDR3 DNA: TGTGCCAGCAGCCCAACGACCTTCATAGCGGGGGGGATGGTTGAGCAGTTCTTC
CDR3 protein: CASSPTTFIAGGMVEQFF

D gene: TRBD1
V gene: TRBV11-2
CDR3 length: 16
J gene: TRBJ1-2
CDR3 DNA: TGTGCCAGCAGCCTTGTAGGACAGGGTGGTATCTATGGCTACACCTTC
CDR3 protein: CASSLVGQGGIYGYTF

D gene: TRBD2
V gene: TRBV5-1
CDR3 length: 18
J gene: TRBJ2-1
CDR3 DNA: TGCGCCAGCAGCTTGGCTCTAGCGGGAAAAATTAACTACAATGAGCAGTTCTTC
CDR3 protein: CASSLALAGKINYNEQFF

D gene: NA
V gene: TRBV5-1
CDR3 length: 13
J gene: TRBJ1-4
CDR3 DNA: TGCGCCAGCAGTCCCTCCTATAATGAAAAACTGTTTTTT
CDR3 protein: CASSPSYNEKLFF

D gene: NA
V gene: TRBV11-2
CDR3 length: 15
J gene: TRBJ1-1
CDR3 DNA: TGTGCCAGCAGCACCCAGGGTCTGGAGAACACTGAAGCTTTCTTT
CDR3 protein: CASSTQGLENTEAFF

D gene: NA
V gene: TRBV6-1
CDR3 length: 16
J gene: TRBJ1-3
CDR3 DNA: TGTGCCAGCAGTGCGGCAGGGTTAATACGTCGTAACACCATATATTTT
CDR3 protein: CASSAAGLIRRNTIYF

D gene: TRBD1
V gene: TRBV4-1
CDR3 length: 15
J gene: TRBJ1-3
CDR3 DNA: TGCGCCAGCAGCCAAGAAGGGGGCTTCGGAAACACCATATATTTT
CDR3 protein: CASSQEGGFGNTIYF

D gene: NA
V gene: TRBV29-1
CDR3 length: 12
J gene: TRBJ1-1
CDR3 DNA: TGCAGCGTTGAGTCGGTGAACACTGAAGCTTTCTTT
CDR3 protein: CSVESVNTEAFF

D gene: NA
V gene: TRBV29-1
CDR3 length: 14
J gene: TRBJ1-2
CDR3 DNA: TGCAGCGTTGAGCAAGGGGTCGAGAACTATGGCTACACCTTC
CDR3 protein: CSVEQGVENYGYTF